Below are 14 T cell receptor beta chains sequenced from a single sample in a study of T cell responses to AZD1222 COVID-19 vaccine. Sequenced by immunoSEQ multiplex PCR; TCRdb stores in-frame clones only, minus some. The table includes more than 100,000 clones, 70% to 90% detected once. The sample here was peripheral blood, taken on day 0 of AZD1222 vaccination. Every receptor here comes from an adult in good health.

The V call is TRBV20-1, the J call TRBJ1-6; D call uncertain. The CDR3 runs 11 residues. The germline gives CDR1 DFQATT, CDR2 SNEGSKA (reference sequence). The germline V and J ends were trimmed by 6 bases and 19 bases, with 19 bases remaining between them. Here the CDR3 reads CSAPSRAIVHF. In nucleotides, the CDR3 is TGCAGTGCCCCCTCGCGAGCCATAGTTCACTTT.

The V gene is TRBV9, the J gene TRBJ1-1, with D perhaps TRBD1 (6 bases). Germline V gene data show CDR1 as SGDLS and CDR2 as YYNGEE. The CDR3 is 15 residues long. V was pared by 3 bases and J by 6 bases, with 18 bases between. The CDR3 DNA sequence: TGTGCCAGCAGCGCACAAATACAGGGACGGTCTGAAGCTTTCTTT. Translating it yields CASSAQIQGRSEAFF.

This clone appeared a single time. The chain uses TRBV15 and TRBJ1-5; D not resolved. The ends were cut back, 1 base at V and 0 bases at J, with 13 bases in the middle. The length of the CDR3 is 17 residues. CDR1 is LNHNV, CDR2 YYDKDF, per germline (reference sequence). CDR3 residues: CATSRGLQRNSNQPQHF. The CDR3 DNA sequence: TGTGCCACCAGCAGAGGGCTCCAACGAAATAGCAATCAGCCCCAGCATTTT.

This clone was found a few times. The J gene is TRBJ2-2, the V gene TRBV12-3 or TRBV12-4, with D possibly being TRBD2 (6 bases). The germline V and J ends were trimmed by 3 bases and 7 bases, with 6 bases remaining between them. CDR3 length equals 12 residues. The CDR3 DNA sequence: TGTGCCAGCAGTTTGCGGGGCGGGGAGCTGTTTTTT. This encodes CASSLRGGELFF.

This chain joins TRBV11-3 and TRBJ2-7, with D perhaps TRBD2 (6 bases). The V end lost 6 bases, the J end lost 2 bases, and 20 bases lay between the germline ends. Germline CDR1 and CDR2: SGHNT and YENEEA. The CDR3 totals 16 residues. The CDR3 reads CASSPRASENTYEQYF. The CDR3 bases are TGTGCCAGCAGTCCCCGGGCTAGCGAGAACACCTACGAGCAGTACTTC.

This clone was seen a handful of times. The gene calls are TRBV18 and TRBJ1-6; D is possibly TRBD1 (5 bases). Germline loops: CDR1 KGHSH, CDR2 LQKENI. V was shortened by 5 bases and J by 10 bases, with 15 bases between the two germline ends. The CDR3 is 14 amino acids. The CDR3 loop reads CASSRTTQGSPLHF. The CDR3 DNA reads as TGTGCCAGCTCAAGGACAACCCAGGGATCACCCCTCCACTTT.

Here the CDR3 DNA reads TGTGCCAGTAACTTACAGGGTCTCTCTGGAAACACCATATATTTT. It yields the protein CASNLQGLSGNTIYF. The V call is TRBV6-5, the J call TRBJ1-3; D may be TRBD1 (6 bases). The CDR3 contains 15 residues. V lost 9 bases, J lost 0 bases, and 15 bases lay in between. Germline values: CDR1 MNHEY, CDR2 SVGAGI.

The genes are TRBV24-1 and TRBJ2-5; 11 nucleotides match TRBD2. Germline V CDR1 and CDR2: KGHDR, SFDVKD. The V segment lost 0 bases and the J segment 0 bases; nucleotides outside the gene matches: 23. The CDR3 totals 24 residues. The chain's CDR3 is CATSDLPGTERSASGRTYQETQYF. CDR3 DNA: TGTGCCACCAGTGATTTGCCCGGGACAGAGAGATCCGCTAGCGGGAGGACGTACCAAGAGACCCAGTACTTC.

This clone showed up many times. The chain employs TRBV15 and TRBJ1-4; D gene unclear. This CDR3 has 13 residues. Germline-derived CDR1 and CDR2 are LNHNV and YYDKDF (reference sequence). Trimming took off 3 bases at V and 7 bases at J, with 9 bases between the two ends. The CDR3 bases are TGTGCCACCAGCAGGAGCGTAGGTGAAAAACTGTTTTTT. Encoded protein: CATSRSVGEKLFF.

V gene TRBV7-2 combines with J gene TRBJ2-2, with TRBD2 identical over 8 bases. V dropped 2 bases and J dropped 1; count of bases not matched to a gene: 6. Germline CDR1 and CDR2: SGHTA and FQGNSA. CDR3 length: 17 residues. The CDR3: CASSLPATSGNTGELFF. As DNA, the CDR3 is TGTGCCAGCAGCTTACCCGCCACTAGCGGGAACACCGGGGAGCTGTTTTTT.

This chain uses TRBV5-1 with TRBJ2-5, with 7 positions matching TRBD2. Trimming cost V 4 bases and J 4 bases; bases outside gene matches: 7. The CDR3 is made up of 14 amino acids. Germline values: CDR1 SGHRS, CDR2 YFSETQ. The CDR3 DNA follows: TGCGCCAGCAGCGGAGGGAGGGGAGGAGAGACCCAGTACTTC. Protein sequence: CASSGGRGGETQYF.

The chain carries TRBV7-8 and TRBJ1-4, with TRBD1 matching 10 bases. Germline assignment: CDR1 SGHVS and CDR2 FQNEAQ. This CDR3 has 14 residues. The trim removed 10 bases at V and 6 bases at J, leaving 8 bases unmatched. Here the CDR3 DNA reads TGTGCCATTAGTGGAGGGACAGGGGATGAAAAACTGTTTTTT. It specifies CAISGGTGDEKLFF.

The chain has TRBV20-1 and TRBJ2-1; no definite D call. This CDR3 has 10 amino acids. In germline, CDR1 is DFQATT, CDR2 SNEGSKA (reference sequence). The CDR3: CSTLVHEQFF. CDR3 coding DNA: TGCAGCACTCTGGTCCATGAGCAGTTCTTC.

J is TRBJ2-2 and V is TRBV19; the D is unclear. CDR1 and CDR2 (germline): LNHDA, SQIVND (reference sequence). The CDR3 runs to 15 residues. The V gene lost 3 bases and the J gene lost 6 bases, with 14 bases spanning the gap. The CDR3 nucleotides read TGTGCCAGTAGTATTTGGAGCGCAAACGCCGGGGAGCTGTTTTTT. Translating it yields CASSIWSANAGELFF. Full variable domain (remainder filled in from reference TRBV19 and TRBJ2-2): DGGITQSPKYLFRKEGQNVTLSCEQNLNHDAMYWYRQDPGQGLRLIYYSQIVNDFQKGDIAEGYSVSREKKESFPLTVTSAQKNPTAFYLCASSIWSANAGELFFGEGSRLTVL.